The entry below gives a single T cell receptor (beta chain) sequence along with its context. The data originate from a study of blood T cell repertoires in COVID-19. Recovered status applied to Cohort 3 donors who had two consecutive negative PCRs. It also applied to those with clearance or with symptom resolution. CDR1 MGHRA and CDR2 YSYEKL come from the germline V gene. The CDR3 is 16 residues long. V was pared by 4 bases and J by 5 bases, with 9 bases of the junction left unmatched. Methods used by the authors: Scientists estimated how many nucleated cells there were by amplifying reference gene primers. Measured with immunoSEQ multiplex PCR; TCRdb has only the in-frame clones, and not every one. Clone size and V and J calls were adopted from that table, with D and trimming inferred from the DNA. The repertoire consists of approximately 300,000 clones, with roughly 86% occurring once and the leading ten covering around 2.4%.

The gene calls are TRBV4-1 and TRBJ2-2, with TRBD1 identical over 8 bases. Material: PBMCs or T cells enriched from blood (not recorded which). This TCR was recovered from a woman younger than 30 who had recovered from COVID-19. CDR3 DNA sequence: TGCGCCAGCAGCCTCGCGAGGACAGGGTGGACCGGGGAGCTGTTTTTT. It codes for CASSLARTGWTGELFF.